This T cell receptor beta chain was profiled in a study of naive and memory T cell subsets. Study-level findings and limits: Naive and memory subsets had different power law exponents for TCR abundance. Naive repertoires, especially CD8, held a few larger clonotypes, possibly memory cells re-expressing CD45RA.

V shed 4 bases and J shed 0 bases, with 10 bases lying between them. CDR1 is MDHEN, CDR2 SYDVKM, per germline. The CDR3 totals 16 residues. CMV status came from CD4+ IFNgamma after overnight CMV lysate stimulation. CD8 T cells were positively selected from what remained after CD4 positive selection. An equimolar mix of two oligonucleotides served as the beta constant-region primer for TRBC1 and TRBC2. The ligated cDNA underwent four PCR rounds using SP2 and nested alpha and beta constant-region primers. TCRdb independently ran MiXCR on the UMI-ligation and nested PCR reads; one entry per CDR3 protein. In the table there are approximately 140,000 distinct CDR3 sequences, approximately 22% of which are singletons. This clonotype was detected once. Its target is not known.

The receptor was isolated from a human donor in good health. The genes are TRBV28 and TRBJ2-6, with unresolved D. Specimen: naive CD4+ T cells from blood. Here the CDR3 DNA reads TGTGCCAGCAGTTCCCCACACAGCTCTGGGGCCAACGTCCTGACTTTC. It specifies CASSSPHSSGANVLTF.